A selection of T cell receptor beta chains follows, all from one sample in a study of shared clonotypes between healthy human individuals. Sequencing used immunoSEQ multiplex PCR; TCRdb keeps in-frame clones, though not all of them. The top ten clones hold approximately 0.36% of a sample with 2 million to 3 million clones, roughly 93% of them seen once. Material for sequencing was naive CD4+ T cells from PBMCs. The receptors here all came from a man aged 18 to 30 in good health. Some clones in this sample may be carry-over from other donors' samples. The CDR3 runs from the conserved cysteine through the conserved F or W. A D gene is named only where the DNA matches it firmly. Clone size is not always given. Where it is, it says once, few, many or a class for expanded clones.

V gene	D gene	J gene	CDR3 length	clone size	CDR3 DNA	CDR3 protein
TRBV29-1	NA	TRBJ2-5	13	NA	TGCAGCGTTAAGGGTCTAGCTATAGAGACCCAGTACTTC	CSVKGLAIETQYF
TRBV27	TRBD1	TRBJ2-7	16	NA	TGTGCCAGCAAACTCTACAGGGGCCTTAGCTCCTACGAGCAGTACTTC	CASKLYRGLSSYEQYF
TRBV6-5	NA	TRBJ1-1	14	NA	TGTGCCAGCAGTTACCGGGACGGAAACACTGAAGCTTTCTTT	CASSYRDGNTEAFF
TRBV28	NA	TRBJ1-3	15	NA	TGTGCCAGCAGTTTATGGCCGGACTCTGGAAACACCATATATTTT	CASSLWPDSGNTIYF
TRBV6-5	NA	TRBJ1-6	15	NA	TGTGCCAGCAGTTACTCGCAGGGGACCTCGGCACCCCTCCACTTT	CASSYSQGTSAPLHF
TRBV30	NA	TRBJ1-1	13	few	TGTGCTGGTGACAGGACCCTAAACACTGAAGCTTTCTTT	CAGDRTLNTEAFF
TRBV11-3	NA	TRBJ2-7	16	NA	TGTGCCAGCAGACCCCCAGGGTCAGACAACTCCTACGAGCAGTACTTC	CASRPPGSDNSYEQYF
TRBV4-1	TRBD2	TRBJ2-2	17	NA	TGCGCCAGCAGCCATGCATTAGCGGGCCCGAACACCGGGGAGCTGTTTTTT	CASSHALAGPNTGELFF
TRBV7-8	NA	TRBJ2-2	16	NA	TGTGCCAGCAGCTTACTAGGGCAGGGGATAGCCGGGGAGCTGTTTTTT	CASSLLGQGIAGELFF
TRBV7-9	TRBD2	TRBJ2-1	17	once	TGTGCCAGCAGCCCCGCTAGCGGGAGGAGCTCCTACAATGAGCAGTTCTTC	CASSPASGRSSYNEQFF
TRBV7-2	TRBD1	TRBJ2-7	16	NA	TGTGCCAGCAGCTCCCAGGGGGCGGGCGGTACCTACGAGCAGTACTTC	CASSSQGAGGTYEQYF
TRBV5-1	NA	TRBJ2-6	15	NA	TGCGCCAGCAGCGTCACAGCCTCTGGGGCCAACGTCCTGACTTTC	CASSVTASGANVLTF
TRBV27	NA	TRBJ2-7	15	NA	TGTGCCAGCAGTTTATCAGCGGGTCAATCCTACGAGCAGTACTTC	CASSLSAGQSYEQYF
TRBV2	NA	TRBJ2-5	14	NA	TGTGCCAGCAACCCCCGACAGAGACAAGAGACCCAGTACTTC	CASNPRQRQETQYF
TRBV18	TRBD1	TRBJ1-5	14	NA	TGTGCCAGCTCACCAGCGACAGGGGGCCAGCCCCAGCATTTT	CASSPATGGQPQHF
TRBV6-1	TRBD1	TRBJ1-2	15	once	TGTGCCAGCAGTCACCGGGACAGGGAAAGCTATGGCTACACCTTC	CASSHRDRESYGYTF
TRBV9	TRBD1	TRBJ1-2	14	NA	TGTGCCAGCAGCCCCGGACAGGGCGGCTATGGCTACACCTTC	CASSPGQGGYGYTF
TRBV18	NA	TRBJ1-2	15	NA	TGTGCCAGCTCACTCCTCTCGGACACTAACTATGGCTACACCTTC	CASSLLSDTNYGYTF
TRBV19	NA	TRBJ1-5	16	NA	TGTGCCAGTGGAGGGAGGAGTGGGACATTCAATCAGCCCCAGCATTTT	CASGGRSGTFNQPQHF
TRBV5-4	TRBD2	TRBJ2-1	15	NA	TGTGCCAGCAGCTGGTCTAGCGGGAGATACAATGAGCAGTTCTTC	CASSWSSGRYNEQFF
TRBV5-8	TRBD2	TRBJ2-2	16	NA	TGTGCCAGCAGCTCGGGACTAGCGGGGAACACCGGGGAGCTGTTTTTT	CASSSGLAGNTGELFF